This entry lists 29 T cell receptor beta chains sequenced from one sample in a study of Ad26.COV2.S vaccination and SARS-CoV-2 variants. Assay used: immunoSEQ multiplex PCR; TCRdb lists only in-frame clones, some missing. The table lists approximately 150,000 clones, 80% to 90% of them singletons. Sequenced material: peripheral blood, taken after recovery from COVID-19. These receptors were obtained from a human donor who had recovered from COVID-19.

The gene calls are TRBV3-1 (or the pseudogene TRBV3-2) and TRBJ2-3; D is perhaps TRBD2 (6 bases). V gave up 0 bases and J gave up 2 bases, with 15 bases separating them. Germline values: CDR1 LGHDT, CDR2 YNNKEL (reference sequence). This CDR3 contains 17 residues. For the CDR3, the DNA is TGTGCCAGCAGCCAAGAGGGACTGGTAACTTACACAGATACGCAGTATTTT. Translated, it gives CASSQEGLVTYTDTQYF.

The rearrangement uses TRBV9 and TRBJ1-6; perhaps TRBD1 as D (5 bases). Trimming left V 4 bases short and J 2 bases short, with 10 bases between. The CDR3 runs 15 residues. Germline V CDR1 and CDR2: SGDLS, YYNGEE. CDR3 loop: CASSSGATYNSPLHF. The CDR3 DNA sequence: TGTGCCAGCAGCTCCGGGGCCACCTATAATTCACCCCTCCACTTT.

The chain combines TRBV12-3 or TRBV12-4 with TRBJ2-1; D gene unclear. The length of the CDR3 is 13 residues. V gave up 6 bases and J gave up 5 bases, with 11 bases separating them. The CDR3, as DNA: TGTGCCAGCAGACGGGCCGGCGACAATGAGCAGTTCTTC. Its translation is CASRRAGDNEQFF.

The chain uses TRBV19 and TRBJ2-1; TRBD2 matches at 13 bases. This CDR3 is 15 amino acids long. Trimming at V came to 5 bases and at J to 9 bases, leaving 7 bases not matched to a gene. Germline V gives CDR1 LNHDA, CDR2 SQIVND (reference sequence). The CDR3 loop reads CASSFTSGGAGEQFF. The CDR3 nucleotides are TGTGCCAGTAGTTTCACTAGCGGGGGGGCCGGTGAGCAGTTCTTC.

This clone was counted only a few times. The same CDR3 is also encoded by other DNA sequences in this sample. The rearrangement joins TRBV19 to TRBJ1-5; TRBD1 aligns across 7 bases. Germline lookup yields CDR1 LNHDA and CDR2 SQIVND (reference sequence). This CDR3 contains 12 residues. V dropped 6 bases and J dropped 4; count of bases not matched to a gene: 0. The CDR3 DNA is TGTGCCAGTAGACAGGGGAATCAGCCCCAGCATTTT. Its protein is CASRQGNQPQHF.

This clone was counted a few times. This chain joins TRBV24-1 and TRBJ2-6; D is unclear. Germline V gene data show CDR1 as KGHDR and CDR2 as SFDVKD. V was shortened by 9 bases and J by 0 bases, with 11 bases between the two germline ends. This CDR3 is built from 15 residues. The CDR3: CATSNWDSGANVLTF. CDR3 nucleotide sequence: TGTGCCACCTCCAATTGGGACTCTGGGGCCAACGTCCTGACTTTC.

The chain links TRBV28 to TRBJ1-5; D is ambiguous. Trimming left V 5 bases short and J 4 bases short, with 15 bases between. CDR1 and CDR2 (germline): MDHEN, SYDVKM. The CDR3 sequence is 15 residues long. The CDR3 DNA sequence: TGTGCCAGCAGTCCGATCGTGACGGGAAATCAGCCCCAGCATTTT. Protein product: CASSPIVTGNQPQHF.

The chain joins TRBV5-4 to TRBJ2-7; a weak D match, TRBD1 (6 bases). This CDR3 has 17 residues. The germline V gene has CDR1 SGHNT and CDR2 YYREEE (reference sequence). V lost 3 bases to trimming and J lost 3 bases, with 22 bases between them. This CDR3 reads CASSYNMFGTKRYEQYF. Here the CDR3 DNA reads TGTGCCAGCAGCTATAACATGTTCGGGACAAAACGCTACGAGCAGTACTTC.

This rearrangement joins TRBV7-2 to TRBJ2-3; D is possibly TRBD1 (6 bases). The CDR3 length is 16 residues. The germline V gene encodes CDR1 SGHTA and CDR2 FQGNSA. Between the trimmed V and J ends, which lost 5 bases and 0 bases, there was a span of 15 bases. CDR3: CASSKIDRPSTDTQYF. For the CDR3, the DNA is TGTGCCAGCAGCAAAATCGACAGGCCTAGCACAGATACGCAGTATTTT.

The chain employs TRBV13 and TRBJ1-2, with a possible D match to TRBD1 (5 bases). This CDR3 contains 14 residues. Germline V gives CDR1 PRHDT, CDR2 FYEKMQ (reference sequence). Deletions cut 5 bases from V and 4 bases from J, with 14 bases between. The CDR3 DNA sequence: TGTGCCAGCAGCCCCTCCCGGGGGATCTATGGCTACACCTTC. Translating gives CASSPSRGIYGYTF.

The rearrangement joins TRBV2 to TRBJ2-2, with D unclear. This CDR3 region has 13 residues. CDR1 and CDR2 from the germline V gene are SNHLY and FYNNEI. Trimming pared 7 bases from V and 1 base from J, leaving 7 bases between. The CDR3 coding sequence is TGTGCCAGCACTGCTGGGAACACCGGGGAGCTGTTTTTT. Protein sequence: CASTAGNTGELFF.

This clone has more than one count but fewer than ten. One end of the junction does not line up with germline, which may come from a read error. V gene TRBV28 combines with J gene TRBJ1-1; 9 bases are shared with TRBD1. The CDR3 covers 13 residues. The germline gives CDR1 MDHEN, CDR2 SYDVKM. CDR3 DNA sequence: TGTGCCAGCAGCTTATCAAACAGGGGGCAAGCTTTCTTT. Protein sequence: CASSLSNRGQAFF.

This chain links TRBV19 with TRBJ1-1; TRBD1 agrees at 8 bases. CDR3 length: 12 residues. The J segment lost 4 bases and the V segment lost 7 bases, leaving 2 bases of the junction unmatched. Germline V gene lookup returns CDR1 LNHDA and CDR2 SQIVND (reference sequence). The CDR3 sequence is CASTTGGTEAFF. The CDR3, as DNA: TGTGCCAGTACTACAGGGGGCACTGAAGCTTTCTTT.

The rearrangement links TRBV7-2 to TRBJ2-7, with D possibly being TRBD2 (5 bases). CDR1 is SGHTA and CDR2 is FQGNSA in the germline V gene. This CDR3 spans 15 amino acids. V lost 2 bases to trimming and J lost 3 bases, with 14 bases between them. Here the CDR3 reads CASSLNFGLFYEQYF. For the CDR3, the DNA is TGTGCCAGCAGCTTAAACTTCGGACTTTTCTACGAGCAGTACTTC. Using reference TRBV7-2 and TRBJ2-7 for the parts outside the CDR3, the full variable domain is GAGVSQSPSNKVTEKGKDVELRCDPISGHTALYWYRQSLGQGLEFLIYFQGNSAPDKSGLPSDRFSAERTGGSVSTLTIQRTQQEDSAVYLCASSLNFGLFYEQYFGPGTRLTVT.

The chain couples TRBV30 to TRBJ1-1; unclear D gene. CDR1 GTSNPN and CDR2 SVGIG come from the germline V gene (reference sequence). The CDR3 runs to 12 residues. The ends were cut back, 3 bases at V and 1 base at J, with 6 bases in the middle. Here the CDR3 DNA reads TGTGCCTGGAGCGACGGGAACACTGAAGCTTTCTTT. This codes for CAWSDGNTEAFF. The complete variable domain, with remaining parts taken from reference TRBV30 and TRBJ1-1, reads SQTIHQWPATLVQPVGSPLSLECTVEGTSNPNLYWYRQAAGRGLQLLFYSVGIGQISSEVPQNLSASRPQDRQFILSSKKLLLSDSGFYLCAWSDGNTEAFFGQGTRLTVV.

This clone was counted a single time. The chain carries TRBV5-4 and TRBJ2-5; D not resolved. V gave up 3 bases and J gave up 7 bases, with 16 bases separating them. The CDR3 length is 14 residues. The germline CDR1 and CDR2 sequences are SGHNT and YYREEE (reference sequence). CDR3 nucleotide sequence: TGTGCCAGCAGCTCTCCGGGTGCCAGTGGGACCCAGTACTTC. This sequence encodes CASSSPGASGTQYF.

This rearrangement joins TRBV28 to TRBJ1-1, with a tentative D call TRBD1 (6 bases). The CDR3 length is 15 residues. In germline, CDR1 is MDHEN, CDR2 SYDVKM. The V end lost 11 bases, the J end lost 9 bases, and 28 bases lay between the germline ends. CDR3 DNA: TGTGCCGTAGGACAGCCGACGCTCCAGCGAATTCAAGCTTTCTTT. As protein: CAVGQPTLQRIQAFF.

The chain carries TRBV28 and TRBJ2-2; D remains unclear. This CDR3 is 13 amino acids long. Germline CDR1 reads MDHEN; CDR2 reads SYDVKM. Trimming shortened V by 2 bases and J by 3 bases, and 4 bases separated the two germline ends. The CDR3, as DNA: TGTGCCAGCAGTTTAACCTACACCGGGGAGCTGTTTTTT. It encodes CASSLTYTGELFF.

This clone was seen just once. The rearrangement links TRBV5-6 to TRBJ1-5; D possibly corresponds to TRBD1 (6 bases). Trimming took off 4 bases at V and 4 bases at J, with 18 bases between the two ends. This CDR3 has 16 amino acids. The V gene's germline CDR1 is SGHDT and CDR2 YYEEEE. CDR3 region: CASSATGREGNQPQHF. The CDR3 coding sequence is TGTGCCAGCAGCGCCACAGGGAGGGAAGGGAATCAGCCCCAGCATTTT.

This chain uses TRBV6-5 with TRBJ1-2, with unresolved D. CDR3 length equals 13 residues. Germline CDR1 reads MNHEY; CDR2 reads SVGAGI. V was cut by 6 bases and J by 3 bases, with 11 bases left in between. CDR3 sequence (DNA): TGTGCCAGCAGCGGAGGGATGGACTATGGCTACACCTTC. Its translation: CASSGGMDYGYTF.

The J gene is TRBJ2-3, the V gene TRBV27; D is unresolved. This CDR3 spans 15 amino acids. Trimming removed 9 bases at V and 1 base at J, with 17 bases between. Germline CDR1 reads MNHEY; CDR2 reads SMNVEV (reference sequence). The CDR3 here is CARAAGRVGTDTQYF. In nucleotides, the CDR3 is TGTGCCAGGGCTGCAGGCCGAGTTGGCACAGATACGCAGTATTTT.

The chain is built from TRBV2 and TRBJ2-5, with no clear D. Trimming took 3 bases from V and 5 from J, leaving 13 bases between them. Germline V gene data show CDR1 as SNHLY and CDR2 as FYNNEI. The CDR3 totals 14 residues. CDR3 sequence (DNA): TGTGCCAGCAGTGAGGCGAGGATGGAGGAGACCCAGTACTTC. This gives the protein CASSEARMEETQYF.

This clone appeared a single time. V and J are TRBV6-1 and TRBJ2-7; 7 nucleotides match TRBD2. There are 17 residues in the CDR3. Germline V gene sequence: CDR1 MNHNS, CDR2 SASEGT. V was pared by 3 bases and J by 0 bases, with 11 bases of the junction left unmatched. The CDR3 protein is CASSEQEVWDYSYEQYF. DNA for the CDR3: TGTGCCAGCAGTGAGCAAGAGGTGTGGGACTACTCCTACGAGCAGTACTTC.

V usage is TRBV28 and J usage is TRBJ1-1, with no clear D. Germline V lookup: CDR1 MDHEN, CDR2 SYDVKM. Trimming shortened V by 10 bases and J by 1 base, and 13 bases separated the two germline ends. This CDR3 comprises 13 residues. In DNA form, the CDR3 reads TGTGCCACCTTCGACCCGGGGAACACTGAAGCTTTCTTT. Translated, it gives CATFDPGNTEAFF. The complete variable domain, with remaining parts taken from reference TRBV28 and TRBJ1-1, reads DVKVTQSSRYLVKRTGEKVFLECVQDMDHENMFWYRQDPGLGLRLIYFSYDVKMKEKGDIPEGYSVSREKKERFSLILESASTNQTSMYLCATFDPGNTEAFFGQGTRLTVV.

V is TRBV4-3 and J is TRBJ1-4; D remains unclear. Looked up from germline, CDR1 is LGHNA and CDR2 is YSLEER. This CDR3 has 13 residues. Trimming took 3 bases from V and 13 from J, leaving 15 bases between them. CDR3 amino acids: CASSHGLRGALFF. CDR3 DNA: TGCGCCAGCAGCCATGGCCTTAGAGGAGCACTGTTTTTT.

The J gene is TRBJ1-4, the V gene TRBV28; tentatively, D is TRBD1 (5 bases). Deletions cut 8 bases from V and 0 bases from J, with 13 bases between. The CDR3 contains 15 residues. Per the germline V gene, CDR1 is MDHEN and CDR2 is SYDVKM. CDR3 region: CASCRDRATNEKLFF. The CDR3 DNA follows: TGTGCCAGCTGCCGTGACAGAGCAACTAATGAAAAACTGTTTTTT.

V is TRBV19 and J is TRBJ1-6, with 7 bases lining up with TRBD1. This CDR3 has 15 residues. CDR1 and CDR2 (germline): LNHDA, SQIVND (reference sequence). After removal of 3 bases from V and 6 bases from J, the junction contained 5 bases not matched to a gene. DNA of the CDR3: TGTGCCAGTAGTATTCGACAGGGAGTTAATTCACCCCTCCACTTT. It codes for CASSIRQGVNSPLHF. The full variable domain, with the rest looked up from reference TRBV19 and TRBJ1-6, is DGGITQSPKYLFRKEGQNVTLSCEQNLNHDAMYWYRQDPGQGLRLIYYSQIVNDFQKGDIAEGYSVSREKKESFPLTVTSAQKNPTAFYLCASSIRQGVNSPLHFGNGTRLTVT.

The gene calls are TRBV19 and TRBJ2-3, with 9 bases that match TRBD1. V lost 6 bases, J lost 5 bases, and 15 bases stayed unmatched. CDR3 length: 17 amino acids. Germline V gene data show CDR1 as LNHDA and CDR2 as SQIVND (reference sequence). The CDR3 spells CASRSPPGQGTVDTQYF. CDR3 nucleotide sequence: TGTGCCAGTAGATCCCCTCCGGGACAGGGAACTGTAGATACGCAGTATTTT.

This clone occurred once. CDR3 loop: CASRVSGANTGELFF. In DNA, the CDR3 is TGTGCCAGTAGGGTTAGCGGGGCGAACACCGGGGAGCTGTTTTTT. The J gene is TRBJ2-2, the V gene TRBV19; 8 nucleotides match TRBD2. Germline V gives CDR1 LNHDA, CDR2 SQIVND (reference sequence). Trimming removed 6 bases from V and 0 bases from J; junction bases left unmatched: 3. The CDR3 loop spans 15 amino acids.